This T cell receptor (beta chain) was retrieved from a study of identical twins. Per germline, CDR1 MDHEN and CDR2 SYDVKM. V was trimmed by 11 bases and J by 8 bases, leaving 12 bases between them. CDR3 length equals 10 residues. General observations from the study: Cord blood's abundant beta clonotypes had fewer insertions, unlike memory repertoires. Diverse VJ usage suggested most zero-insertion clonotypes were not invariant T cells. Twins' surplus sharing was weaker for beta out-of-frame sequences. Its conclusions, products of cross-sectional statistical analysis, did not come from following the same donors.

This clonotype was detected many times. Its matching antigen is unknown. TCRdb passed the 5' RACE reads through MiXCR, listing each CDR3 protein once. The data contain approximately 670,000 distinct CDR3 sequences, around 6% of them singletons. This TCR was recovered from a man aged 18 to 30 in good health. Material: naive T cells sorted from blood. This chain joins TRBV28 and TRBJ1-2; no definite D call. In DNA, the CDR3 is TGTGCCTCGTTTTGGTTCGGCTACACCTTC. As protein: CASFWFGYTF.